The clone carrying this T cell receptor (beta chain) was seen more than once but under ten times. The antigen is undetermined. The data originate from a study of blood T cells in healthy people across ages. General study points: Older age went with lower TCR beta diversity per million T cells, in a roughly linear way.

The use of a sample-barcoded 5' primer and a J-beta primer mix characterized a second PCR of about 7 to 12 cycles. A 12-random-nucleotide template-switch adaptor tagged each cDNA molecule. TCRdb re-analysed the 5' RACE reads in MiXCR, keeping a single row per CDR3 protein. Of roughly 830,000 distinct CDR3 sequences listed, approximately 59% were seen once; the top ten hold 25% to 35%. Peripheral blood samples of around 9.8 milliliters were drawn from each donor. The CDR3 runs 14 residues. Trimming cost V 8 bases and J 4 bases, with 18 bases left between them. Germline values: CDR1 SQVTM, CDR2 ANQGSEA.

The chain couples TRBV29-1 to TRBJ2-1; either TRBD1 or TRBD2 may supply D (5 bases each). What was sequenced was blood. This clonotype was obtained from a man aged 25 to 40 in good health. This CDR3 is CSLSRGLGYNEQFF. CDR3 DNA sequence: TGCAGCTTGAGTCGGGGCCTCGGGTACAATGAGCAGTTCTTC.